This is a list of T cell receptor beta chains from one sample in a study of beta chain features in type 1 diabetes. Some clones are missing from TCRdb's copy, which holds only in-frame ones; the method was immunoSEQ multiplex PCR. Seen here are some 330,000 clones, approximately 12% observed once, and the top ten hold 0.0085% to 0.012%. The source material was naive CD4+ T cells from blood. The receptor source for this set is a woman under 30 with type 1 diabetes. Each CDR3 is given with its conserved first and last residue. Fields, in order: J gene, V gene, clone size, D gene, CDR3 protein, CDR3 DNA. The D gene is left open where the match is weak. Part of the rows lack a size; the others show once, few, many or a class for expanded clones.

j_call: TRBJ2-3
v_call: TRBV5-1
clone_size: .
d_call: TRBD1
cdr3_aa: CASSVDRGTDTQYF
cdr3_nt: TGCGCCAGCAGCGTGGACAGGGGTACAGATACGCAGTATTTT

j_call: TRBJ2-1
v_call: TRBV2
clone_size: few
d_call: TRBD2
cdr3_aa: CASLPRAGGGEQFF
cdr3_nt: TGTGCCAGCCTTCCTAGGGCGGGAGGGGGTGAGCAGTTCTTC

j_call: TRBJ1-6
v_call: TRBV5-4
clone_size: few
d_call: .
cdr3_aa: CASSLGPRYLYNSPLHF
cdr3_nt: TGTGCCAGCAGCTTGGGGCCCCGTTATCTTTATAATTCACCCCTCCACTTT

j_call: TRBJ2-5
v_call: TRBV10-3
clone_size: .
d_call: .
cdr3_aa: CAIRASVEQETQYF
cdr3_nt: TGTGCCATCAGAGCTAGCGTAGAGCAAGAGACCCAGTACTTC

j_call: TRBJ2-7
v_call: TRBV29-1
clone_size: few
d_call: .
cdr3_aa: CSAAPHLRSYEQYF
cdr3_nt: TGCAGCGCCGCGCCTCACTTAAGATCCTACGAGCAGTACTTC

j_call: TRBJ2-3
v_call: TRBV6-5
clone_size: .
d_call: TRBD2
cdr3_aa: CASSYSYGGDTQYF
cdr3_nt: TGTGCCAGCAGTTACTCGTACGGGGGGGATACGCAGTATTTT

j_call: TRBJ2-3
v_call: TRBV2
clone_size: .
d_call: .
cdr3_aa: CASSDAGGDTQYF
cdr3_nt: TGTGCCAGCAGTGACGCGGGCGGAGATACGCAGTATTTT

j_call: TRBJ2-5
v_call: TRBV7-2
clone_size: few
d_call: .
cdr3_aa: CASSFRWTQYF
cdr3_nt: TGTGCCAGCAGCTTTCGGTGGACCCAGTACTTC

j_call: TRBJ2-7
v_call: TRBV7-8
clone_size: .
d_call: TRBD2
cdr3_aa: CASSLFGGITYEQYF
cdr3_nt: TGTGCCAGCAGCTTATTCGGGGGGATCACCTACGAGCAGTACTTC

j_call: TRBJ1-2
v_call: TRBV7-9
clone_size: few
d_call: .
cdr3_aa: CASSTQARYGYTF
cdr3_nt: TGTGCCAGCAGCACACAGGCCCGCTATGGCTACACCTTC

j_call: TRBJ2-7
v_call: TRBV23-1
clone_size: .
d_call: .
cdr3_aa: CASTRGEQYF
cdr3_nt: TGCGCCAGCACTCGGGGAGAGCAGTACTTC

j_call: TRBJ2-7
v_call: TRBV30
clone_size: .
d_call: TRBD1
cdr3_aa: CAWSAGTGPYEQYF
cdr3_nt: TGTGCCTGGAGTGCCGGGACAGGGCCCTACGAGCAGTACTTC

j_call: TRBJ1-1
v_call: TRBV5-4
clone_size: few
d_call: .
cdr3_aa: CASSLTGVTEAFF
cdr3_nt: TGTGCCAGCAGCTTGACAGGAGTCACTGAAGCTTTCTTT

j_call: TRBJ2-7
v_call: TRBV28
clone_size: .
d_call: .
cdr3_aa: CASRQTYEQYF
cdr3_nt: TGTGCCAGCAGGCAGACCTACGAGCAGTACTTC

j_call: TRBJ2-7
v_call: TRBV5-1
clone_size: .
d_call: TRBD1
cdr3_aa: CASSPVDRVYEQYF
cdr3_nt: TGCGCCAGCAGCCCAGTAGACAGGGTATACGAGCAGTACTTC

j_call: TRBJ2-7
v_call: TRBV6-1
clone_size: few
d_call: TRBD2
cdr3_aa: CASIRTSGGYEQYF
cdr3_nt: TGTGCCAGCATCAGGACTAGCGGTGGATACGAGCAGTACTTC

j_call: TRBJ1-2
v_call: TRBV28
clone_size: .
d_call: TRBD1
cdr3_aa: CASNRGYYGYTF
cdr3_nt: TGTGCCAGCAACAGGGGCTACTATGGCTACACCTTC